This T cell receptor beta chain was recorded in a study of graft-versus-host responses after intestinal transplantation. Study-wide context: Recipients were all induced with anti-thymocyte globulin, then given tacrolimus and steroids for approximately three years.

Germline loops: CDR1 SGHAT, CDR2 FQNNGV. The CDR3 runs to 13 residues. Clones were read by immunoSEQ multiplex PCR, and TCRdb kept only the in-frame ones, dropping some. The table includes 43,000 or so clones, less than 95% detected once. V and J are TRBV11-2 and TRBJ2-5; the match to TRBD2 covers 7 bases. The better agreement between TRBJ2-7 and the DNA end casts doubt on the J call. Sequenced material: PBMCs, taken more than 310 days after intestinal transplant. The TCR was taken from a human patient who received an intestinal transplant, so some T cells may come from the graft donor. CDR3: CASSPRLADEQYF. For the CDR3, the DNA is TGTGCCAGCAGCCCCCGACTAGCTGACGAGCAGTACTTC.